This record covers a single T cell receptor beta chain. The specificity of this receptor is unknown. No qualities accompany the bases; no much larger clone lies one base away. Libraries were built with PCR. Data came from an Illumina MiSeq. SMARTScribe reverse transcriptase and a 5' template-switch oligo, by which a universal priming site was added, were used for cDNA synthesis. Each cDNA molecule was tagged by a 12-nucleotide random unique molecular identifier (UMI) carried on the template-switch oligo. During reverse transcription, TCRbeta transcripts were targeted using chain-specific reverse primers. Uracil DNA glycosylase treatment was used to remove residual template-switch adapters, and a Qiagen MinElute kit was used to purify the cDNA. The first PCR ran for roughly 25 cycles with KAPA HiFi HotStart ReadyMix and step-out primers, divided among four 50 microliter reactions. Before further amplification, first-round PCR products were gel-purified. Illumina Nextera adapters were attached in a second approximately 8-cycle PCR, after which libraries were purified and pooled. The UMI barcode for each TCRbeta molecule was captured by a 50-nucleotide 5' read. The paper's processing steps were these. Reads were grouped by UMI into consensus reads using the MIGEC toolkit. PEAR was used to merge forward and reverse consensus reads, producing the final reads. Identical UMI-sequence pairs found in more than one library were treated as cross-sample contamination and removed by a custom decontamination script. MIGMAP, a wrapper around IgBLAST, was used to carry out V(D)J assignment and CDR3 extraction. A TCR clonotype was defined by an identical V gene, J gene and CDR3 amino acid sequence; no sequencing was done for CDR1 and CDR2. TCRdb redid the processing of the public reads, applying fastp at Q25 and MiXCR, and retained in-frame beta chains. CDR3 protein duplicates are merged, each entry listing the most common genes and DNA. Clone size and V and J calls follow TCRdb, not the original study. The sample table contains approximately 3,200 distinct CDR3 sequences; only one count was recorded for roughly 56% of them. Around 28% of the sample goes to the ten largest clones.

These data come from a study of robustness of blood B and T cell sequencing listed by TCRdb under 2018. About the investigation overall: The goal of the study was to figure out the amount of peripheral blood required to reliably characterize the TCRbeta and IgG repertoires of an individual. In each of the ten to eleven independently drawn blood samples, TCRbeta and IgG repertoires were quantified. As technical replicates, two replicate TCRbeta cDNA libraries were prepared from one shared RNA pool derived from a single 10 ml draw.

Measured from the cysteine to the phenylalanine, the CDR3 is 16 residues long. Only the CDR3 region is kept as DNA, spanning 48 bases read in frame from base 1. Reading the germline V gene gives CDR1 SGHDT and CDR2 YYEEEE. Trimming leaves V shorter by 0 bases and J shorter by 2 bases, with the junction holding 3 bases beyond the gene matches. TCRbeta repertoires were measured from mRNA instead of genomic DNA, an approach that captures expressed receptors. Buffy coat leukocytes were collected into Trizol, and RNA was extracted with the Direct-zol RNA MiniPrep Plus kit without cell sorting. To separate plasma, buffy coat and red blood cells, the EDTA blood tubes were centrifuged right away at 4 degrees C. The paper as a whole reports these results and caveats: EDTA tubes required immediate fractionation, limiting use in multi-site collections. Pooling tubes did not increase the overlap of rare TCRbeta clonotypes, which implies that much larger blood volumes would be needed to capture rare TCRbeta clonotypes. Coverage of the top 10,000 TCRbeta clonotypes approached saturation when 3 or 4 tubes (30-40 ml blood) were combined. A full plateau was not reached by TCRbeta rarefaction curves, suggesting under-sequencing or many low-abundance clonotypes. Evidence of cross-contamination, likely caused by batch processing, was seen in one pair of TCRbeta libraries, and the UMI-sequence pairs shared between the two libraries were removed. Of the top 10,000 TCRbeta clonotypes in one technical replicate library, roughly 95% were also found in the other technical replicate library. Every single 10 ml sample contained the 1,000 most abundant TCRbeta clonotypes from the pooled draws.

The chain links TRBV5-6 with TRBJ2-3, with 10 middle bases fitting TRBD1. Source material: peripheral blood. The clonotype was recovered from a human donor in good health. CDR3 protein: CASSLEDRGNTDTQYF. At the DNA level, the sequence is TGTGCCAGCAGCTTGGAGGACAGGGGGAACACAGATACGCAGTATTTT. The CDR3, completed at both ends by the reference TRBV5-6 and TRBJ2-3 genes, gives the full variable domain DAGVTQSPTHLIKTRGQQVTLRCSPKSGHDTVSWYQQALGQGPQFIFQYYEEEERQRGNFPDRFSGHQFPNYSSELNVNALLLGDSALYLCASSLEDRGNTDTQYFGPGTRLTVL.